The entry below describes one T cell receptor (beta chain). Its antigen remains unknown. The sample comes from a study of T cells in localized non-small cell lung cancer. The CDR3 totals 13 residues. Germline V gene lookup returns CDR1 SQVTM and CDR2 ANQGSEA. Trimming took 3 bases from V and 8 from J, leaving 14 bases between them. Study findings and constraints: Appearances in adjacent lung were noted for a median approximately 61 of the top 100 tumor clones. Uninvolved adjacent lung showed the highest T cell clonality, exceeding tumor. Greater blood T cell density accompanied longer overall survival. Only one tumor region was sequenced, so heterogeneity remains possible.

Sequencing used immunoSEQ multiplex PCR; TCRdb keeps in-frame clones, though not all of them. Of approximately 24,000 clones in the sample, approximately 88% were seen once. The clonotype was recovered from a man aged 35 to 69 with stage I squamous cell lung carcinoma. This specimen was peripheral blood, taken before any cancer treatment. The chain recombines TRBV29-1 with TRBJ2-1, with D unclear. CDR3 nucleotide sequence: TGCAGCGTTGACCCAGACAACGTCGATGAGCAGTTCTTC. The encoded protein is CSVDPDNVDEQFF.